This is a list of T cell receptor beta chains from one sample in a study of spatial heterogeneity in lung cancer. TCRdb re-called the 5' RACE reads through MiXCR, storing one row per CDR3 protein. The table includes some 1,600 distinct CDR3 sequences, around 20% detected once. The sequenced sample was lung tumor tissue, obtained at surgery. These receptors were taken from a male donor with early-stage non-small cell lung cancer. CDR3s include the opening cysteine and the closing phenylalanine or tryptophan. The order of the fields is D gene, J gene, V gene, clone size, CDR3 length, CDR3 protein, CDR3 DNA. A D gene is named only where the DNA matches it firmly. Clone size is not always given. Where it is, it says once, few, many or a class for expanded clones.

D gene: -
J gene: TRBJ1-2
V gene: TRBV7-9
clone size: medium-sized
CDR3 length: 15
CDR3 protein: CASSLRGQGIHGYTF
CDR3 DNA: TGTGCCAGCAGCTTAAGAGGGCAGGGGATTCATGGCTACACCTTC

D gene: -
J gene: TRBJ2-2
V gene: TRBV5-3
clone size: -
CDR3 length: 12
CDR3 protein: CARSLGPGELFF
CDR3 DNA: TGTGCCAGAAGCTTGGGGCCCGGGGAGCTGTTTTTT

D gene: -
J gene: TRBJ1-1
V gene: TRBV5-1
clone size: many
CDR3 length: 13
CDR3 protein: CASSFSADTEAFF
CDR3 DNA: TGCGCCAGCAGCTTCTCGGCGGACACTGAAGCTTTCTTT

D gene: -
J gene: TRBJ2-7
V gene: TRBV29-1
clone size: -
CDR3 length: 13
CDR3 protein: CSALFQNSYEQYF
CDR3 DNA: TGCAGCGCTCTCTTTCAGAACTCCTACGAGCAGTACTTC

D gene: -
J gene: TRBJ2-3
V gene: TRBV7-9
clone size: -
CDR3 length: 13
CDR3 protein: CASSLEGTDTQYF
CDR3 DNA: TGTGCCAGCAGCTTAGAGGGCACAGATACGCAGTATTTT

D gene: -
J gene: TRBJ2-5
V gene: TRBV14
clone size: few
CDR3 length: 14
CDR3 protein: CASSQVSSQETQYF
CDR3 DNA: TGTGCCAGCAGCCAAGTAAGCTCCCAAGAGACCCAGTACTTC

D gene: TRBD1
J gene: TRBJ2-7
V gene: TRBV6-5
clone size: medium-sized
CDR3 length: 15
CDR3 protein: CASSYPRPGGYEQYF
CDR3 DNA: TGTGCCAGCAGTTACCCCCGCCCAGGGGGATACGAGCAGTACTTC

D gene: TRBD1
J gene: TRBJ2-7
V gene: TRBV5-1
clone size: medium-sized
CDR3 length: 15
CDR3 protein: CASRLGQAISYEQYF
CDR3 DNA: TGCGCCAGCAGGCTCGGACAGGCGATCTCCTACGAGCAGTACTTC

D gene: -
J gene: TRBJ2-1
V gene: TRBV27
clone size: few
CDR3 length: 13
CDR3 protein: CASRGSSYNEQFF
CDR3 DNA: TGTGCCAGCAGAGGTAGCTCCTACAATGAGCAGTTCTTC

D gene: -
J gene: TRBJ1-1
V gene: TRBV7-2
clone size: -
CDR3 length: 13
CDR3 protein: CASSPPGRGEAFF
CDR3 DNA: TGTGCCAGCAGCCCCCCCGGTAGGGGTGAAGCTTTCTTT

D gene: TRBD1
J gene: TRBJ2-3
V gene: TRBV20-1
clone size: medium-sized
CDR3 length: 15
CDR3 protein: CSARIDRALTDTQYF
CDR3 DNA: TGCAGTGCTAGAATCGACAGGGCCCTCACAGATACGCAGTATTTT

D gene: -
J gene: TRBJ2-1
V gene: TRBV2
clone size: -
CDR3 length: 13
CDR3 protein: CASGPDFYNEQFF
CDR3 DNA: TGTGCCAGCGGACCGGACTTTTACAATGAGCAGTTCTTC

D gene: -
J gene: TRBJ2-7
V gene: TRBV11-2
clone size: medium-sized
CDR3 length: 13
CDR3 protein: CASSFGTGGEQYF
CDR3 DNA: TGTGCCAGCAGCTTCGGGACCGGGGGAGAGCAGTACTTC

D gene: -
J gene: TRBJ2-7
V gene: TRBV5-4
clone size: medium-sized
CDR3 length: 15
CDR3 protein: CASSPNPSRGYEQYF
CDR3 DNA: TGTGCCAGCAGCCCCAACCCATCCAGGGGTTACGAGCAGTACTTC

D gene: TRBD2
J gene: TRBJ2-7
V gene: TRBV15
clone size: -
CDR3 length: 14
CDR3 protein: CATSPQRGAYEQYF
CDR3 DNA: TGTGCCACCAGCCCCCAGCGGGGGGCCTACGAGCAGTACTTC

D gene: TRBD1
J gene: TRBJ2-1
V gene: TRBV5-4
clone size: medium-sized
CDR3 length: 14
CDR3 protein: CASSPTGGHNEQFF
CDR3 DNA: TGTGCCAGCAGCCCGACAGGGGGCCACAATGAGCAGTTCTTC

D gene: TRBD1
J gene: TRBJ1-4
V gene: TRBV6-6
clone size: medium-sized
CDR3 length: 16
CDR3 protein: CASRDQGQGTNEKLFF
CDR3 DNA: TGTGCCAGCAGAGATCAGGGACAGGGAACTAATGAAAAACTGTTTTTT

D gene: -
J gene: TRBJ2-7
V gene: TRBV20-1
clone size: large
CDR3 length: 13
CDR3 protein: CSASFGGSYEQYF
CDR3 DNA: TGCAGTGCTAGTTTTGGGGGCTCCTACGAGCAGTACTTC

D gene: -
J gene: TRBJ2-2
V gene: TRBV9
clone size: medium-sized
CDR3 length: 13
CDR3 protein: CASSVELTGELFF
CDR3 DNA: TGTGCCAGCAGCGTAGAACTCACCGGGGAGCTGTTTTTT

D gene: -
J gene: TRBJ1-5
V gene: TRBV28
clone size: large
CDR3 length: 14
CDR3 protein: CASSLSGSNQPQHF
CDR3 DNA: TGTGCCAGCAGTTTGTCAGGGAGCAATCAGCCCCAGCATTTT

D gene: -
J gene: TRBJ1-2
V gene: TRBV5-4
clone size: many
CDR3 length: 13
CDR3 protein: CASSFVLGDGYTF
CDR3 DNA: TGTGCCAGCAGCTTCGTTCTGGGGGATGGCTACACCTTC

D gene: -
J gene: TRBJ1-2
V gene: TRBV6-2/TRBV6-3
clone size: medium-sized
CDR3 length: 12
CDR3 protein: CASRPTNYGYTF
CDR3 DNA: TGTGCCAGCAGGCCAACTAACTATGGCTACACCTTC

D gene: -
J gene: TRBJ2-3
V gene: TRBV9
clone size: many
CDR3 length: 17
CDR3 protein: CASSVGRGALSTDTQYF
CDR3 DNA: TGTGCCAGCAGCGTAGGGAGGGGGGCACTCAGCACAGATACGCAGTATTTT

D gene: TRBD2
J gene: TRBJ2-3
V gene: TRBV20-1
clone size: large
CDR3 length: 14
CDR3 protein: CSATGTSGNHYLYF
CDR3 DNA: TGCAGTGCTACAGGGACTAGCGGCAACCACTATCTGTATTTT

D gene: -
J gene: TRBJ2-2
V gene: TRBV7-9
clone size: many
CDR3 length: 8
CDR3 protein: CASSELFF
CDR3 DNA: TGTGCCAGCAGCGAGCTGTTTTTT

D gene: -
J gene: TRBJ1-5
V gene: TRBV20-1
clone size: medium-sized
CDR3 length: 16
CDR3 protein: CSARDSTGIRNQPQHF
CDR3 DNA: TGCAGTGCTAGAGATAGTACAGGGATACGCAATCAGCCCCAGCATTTT

D gene: TRBD2
J gene: TRBJ2-3
V gene: TRBV29-1
clone size: hyperexpanded
CDR3 length: 13
CDR3 protein: CSVDLAGPDTQYF
CDR3 DNA: TGCAGCGTTGACTTAGCGGGTCCAGATACGCAGTATTTT

D gene: TRBD2
J gene: TRBJ2-4
V gene: TRBV6-2/TRBV6-3
clone size: few
CDR3 length: 18
CDR3 protein: CASREAGGFSSSKNIQYF
CDR3 DNA: TGTGCCAGCAGAGAAGCGGGGGGGTTCTCGTCTTCCAAAAACATTCAGTACTTC

D gene: TRBD1
J gene: TRBJ2-7
V gene: TRBV19
clone size: -
CDR3 length: 15
CDR3 protein: CASTPGGTGSYEQYF
CDR3 DNA: TGTGCCAGTACCCCAGGCGGGACAGGGTCCTACGAGCAGTACTTC

D gene: -
J gene: TRBJ1-2
V gene: TRBV30
clone size: -
CDR3 length: 15
CDR3 protein: CAWSVGKQGGYGYTF
CDR3 DNA: TGTGCCTGGAGTGTAGGCAAACAGGGAGGTTATGGCTACACCTTC

D gene: TRBD1
J gene: TRBJ2-3
V gene: TRBV28
clone size: -
CDR3 length: 15
CDR3 protein: CASMRGQGFIDTQYF
CDR3 DNA: TGTGCCAGCATGAGGGGACAGGGATTCATAGATACGCAGTATTTT

D gene: -
J gene: TRBJ2-7
V gene: TRBV11-3
clone size: large
CDR3 length: 14
CDR3 protein: CASSPGWASYEQYF
CDR3 DNA: TGTGCCAGCAGCCCCGGGTGGGCATCCTACGAGCAGTACTTC

D gene: -
J gene: TRBJ2-5
V gene: TRBV7-8
clone size: medium-sized
CDR3 length: 12
CDR3 protein: CASSLAFETQYF
CDR3 DNA: TGTGCCAGCAGCTTAGCTTTTGAGACCCAGTACTTC

D gene: -
J gene: TRBJ2-1
V gene: TRBV9
clone size: hyperexpanded
CDR3 length: 15
CDR3 protein: CASSVGGPAYNEQFF
CDR3 DNA: TGTGCCAGCAGCGTAGGAGGGCCGGCCTACAATGAGCAGTTCTTC

D gene: -
J gene: TRBJ1-2
V gene: TRBV6-1
clone size: -
CDR3 length: 14
CDR3 protein: CASSEGGNLYGYTF
CDR3 DNA: TGTGCCAGCAGTGAAGGGGGCAATCTTTATGGCTACACCTTC

D gene: TRBD1
J gene: TRBJ2-3
V gene: TRBV28
clone size: -
CDR3 length: 16
CDR3 protein: CASSHGQEVSTDTQYF
CDR3 DNA: TGTGCCAGCAGTCACGGACAGGAAGTGAGCACAGATACGCAGTATTTT

D gene: TRBD1
J gene: TRBJ2-5
V gene: TRBV6-5
clone size: medium-sized
CDR3 length: 15
CDR3 protein: CASSFQTGGGETQYF
CDR3 DNA: TGTGCCAGCAGTTTCCAGACAGGGGGCGGGGAGACCCAGTACTTC

D gene: -
J gene: TRBJ2-1
V gene: TRBV12-3/TRBV12-4
clone size: few
CDR3 length: 16
CDR3 protein: CASRMTGTNHGNEQFF
CDR3 DNA: TGTGCCAGCAGGATGACCGGGACCAACCATGGGAATGAGCAGTTCTTC

D gene: TRBD2
J gene: TRBJ2-1
V gene: TRBV6-4
clone size: medium-sized
CDR3 length: 16
CDR3 protein: CASSLEGTSGSSEQFF
CDR3 DNA: TGTGCCAGCAGTCTCGAGGGGACTAGCGGGAGTAGTGAGCAGTTCTTC

D gene: -
J gene: TRBJ2-7
V gene: TRBV6-5
clone size: -
CDR3 length: 14
CDR3 protein: CASSYSSEAREQYF
CDR3 DNA: TGTGCCAGCAGTTACTCTAGCGAGGCCCGCGAGCAGTACTTC

D gene: -
J gene: TRBJ2-3
V gene: TRBV20-1
clone size: many
CDR3 length: 14
CDR3 protein: CSARRGGPTDTQYF
CDR3 DNA: TGCAGTGCCCGACGGGGCGGTCCCACAGATACGCAGTATTTT

D gene: TRBD1
J gene: TRBJ2-2
V gene: TRBV6-2/TRBV6-3
clone size: once
CDR3 length: 15
CDR3 protein: CASSYGTANTGELFF
CDR3 DNA: TGTGCCAGCAGTTACGGGACAGCGAACACCGGGGAGCTGTTTTTT

D gene: -
J gene: TRBJ1-2
V gene: TRBV19
clone size: medium-sized
CDR3 length: 13
CDR3 protein: CASSIVTAYGYTF
CDR3 DNA: TGTGCCAGTAGTATCGTGACGGCCTATGGCTACACCTTC

D gene: -
J gene: TRBJ2-5
V gene: TRBV5-6
clone size: medium-sized
CDR3 length: 14
CDR3 protein: CASSLGTMQETQYF
CDR3 DNA: TGTGCCAGCAGCTTGGGGACTATGCAAGAGACCCAGTACTTC

D gene: TRBD2
J gene: TRBJ2-1
V gene: TRBV20-1
clone size: medium-sized
CDR3 length: 13
CDR3 protein: CSGHSGESNEQFF
CDR3 DNA: TGCAGTGGACATAGCGGGGAGTCAAATGAGCAGTTCTTC

D gene: TRBD2
J gene: TRBJ2-7
V gene: TRBV30
clone size: medium-sized
CDR3 length: 12
CDR3 protein: CAWGLADYEQYF
CDR3 DNA: TGTGCCTGGGGTCTAGCGGACTACGAGCAGTACTTC

D gene: -
J gene: TRBJ2-6
V gene: TRBV11-3
clone size: once
CDR3 length: 15
CDR3 protein: CASSLGGTGANVLTF
CDR3 DNA: TGTGCCAGCAGCTTAGGGGGGACTGGGGCCAACGTCCTGACTTTC

D gene: TRBD2
J gene: TRBJ2-7
V gene: TRBV24-1
clone size: medium-sized
CDR3 length: 16
CDR3 protein: CATSDLTAGGTYEQYF
CDR3 DNA: TGTGCCACCAGTGATTTGACGGCGGGGGGTACCTACGAGCAGTACTTC

D gene: -
J gene: TRBJ2-5
V gene: TRBV6-2/TRBV6-3
clone size: medium-sized
CDR3 length: 13
CDR3 protein: CASSVGRVETQYF
CDR3 DNA: TGTGCCAGCAGTGTGGGACGCGTTGAGACCCAGTACTTC

D gene: -
J gene: TRBJ1-2
V gene: TRBV5-1
clone size: many
CDR3 length: 16
CDR3 protein: CASSPRTRTAAYGYTF
CDR3 DNA: TGCGCCAGCAGCCCACGGACTCGGACAGCGGCCTATGGCTACACCTTC

D gene: TRBD2
J gene: TRBJ2-1
V gene: TRBV9
clone size: many
CDR3 length: 15
CDR3 protein: CASSVGSGGASEQFF
CDR3 DNA: TGTGCCAGCAGCGTAGGAAGCGGGGGGGCGTCAGAGCAGTTCTTC

D gene: TRBD1
J gene: TRBJ1-4
V gene: TRBV6-6
clone size: medium-sized
CDR3 length: 16
CDR3 protein: CASSYLSRDRNEKLFF
CDR3 DNA: TGTGCCAGCAGTTATTTATCTCGGGACAGAAATGAAAAACTGTTTTTT

D gene: -
J gene: TRBJ2-6
V gene: TRBV5-4
clone size: large
CDR3 length: 15
CDR3 protein: CASSPGSSGANVLTF
CDR3 DNA: TGTGCCAGCAGCCCGGGGTCCTCTGGGGCCAACGTCCTGACTTTC

D gene: TRBD1
J gene: TRBJ1-2
V gene: TRBV20-1
clone size: medium-sized
CDR3 length: 12
CDR3 protein: CSAPGTVYGYTF
CDR3 DNA: TGCAGTGCTCCCGGGACAGTTTATGGCTACACCTTC

D gene: -
J gene: TRBJ1-5
V gene: TRBV5-1
clone size: medium-sized
CDR3 length: 14
CDR3 protein: CASSLGEINQPQHF
CDR3 DNA: TGCGCCAGCAGCTTGGGGGAGATCAATCAGCCCCAGCATTTT

D gene: -
J gene: TRBJ2-1
V gene: TRBV11-2
clone size: -
CDR3 length: 16
CDR3 protein: CASSLGRQGRHNEQFF
CDR3 DNA: TGTGCCAGCAGCTTAGGTCGGCAGGGGCGTCACAATGAGCAGTTCTTC

D gene: TRBD1
J gene: TRBJ1-4
V gene: TRBV12-3/TRBV12-4
clone size: medium-sized
CDR3 length: 16
CDR3 protein: CASSLQGSASEEKLFF
CDR3 DNA: TGTGCCAGCAGCCTACAGGGGTCAGCCTCTGAGGAAAAACTGTTTTTT

D gene: -
J gene: TRBJ2-2
V gene: TRBV24-1
clone size: medium-sized
CDR3 length: 17
CDR3 protein: CATSDFGRHPNTGELFF
CDR3 DNA: TGTGCCACCAGTGATTTCGGCAGACATCCGAACACCGGGGAGCTGTTTTTT

D gene: -
J gene: TRBJ2-7
V gene: TRBV7-9
clone size: -
CDR3 length: 11
CDR3 protein: CASSPLGEQYF
CDR3 DNA: TGTGCCAGCAGCCCGCTCGGCGAGCAGTACTTC